These 4 T cell receptor beta chains were all obtained from the same sample, sequenced in a study of blood T cell repertoires in COVID-19 (dated by TCRdb to about 2020). Libraries were built with the immunoSEQ multiplex PCR assay. The table comes from immuneACCESS by way of TCRdb, which keeps in-frame sequences with V and J called. Part of the clones is missing from these tables; in studies checked, under half for an unresolved V gene and the rest for unknown reasons. The sample includes 100,000 to 150,000 clones, with approximately 81% observed a single time. Clones ranked in the top ten supply around 5.9% of the sample. The sequenced sample consisted of peripheral blood. The receptors here all came from a man in his 60s with acute or convalescent COVID-19.

This clone has only one observation. This chain uses TRBV6-4 with TRBJ1-2, with D perhaps matching TRBD1 (6 bases). This CDR3 is 13 amino acids long. Germline V gives CDR1 MRHNA, CDR2 SNTAGT. V lost 5 bases and J 3 bases, leaving 10 bases between the germline ends. CDR3 nucleotide sequence: TGTGCCAGCAGTCCGACAGGCGACTATGGCTACACCTTC. Translating it yields CASSPTGDYGYTF.

V usage is TRBV7-9 and J usage is TRBJ1-1; TRBD1 is a possible D gene (6 bases). V lost 5 bases and J lost 3, with 7 bases in between. Germline V lookup: CDR1 SEHNR, CDR2 FQNEAQ (reference sequence). The CDR3 is 12 residues long. The DNA of the CDR3 is TGTGCCAGCAGCACAGGGTACACTGAAGCTTTCTTT. Protein product: CASSTGYTEAFF. The whole variable domain, filled in from reference TRBV7-9 and TRBJ1-1, reads DTGVSQNPRHKITKRGQNVTFRCDPISEHNRLYWYRQTLGQGPEFLTYFQNEAQLEKSRLLSDRFSAERPKGSFSTLEIQRTEQGDSAMYLCASSTGYTEAFFGQGTRLTVV.

The chain carries TRBV7-9 and TRBJ1-2, with a possible D match to TRBD1 (5 bases). Germline CDR1 is SEHNR and CDR2 is FQNEAQ (reference sequence). The V end lost 5 bases, the J end lost 3 bases, and 16 bases lay between the germline ends. The CDR3 spans 15 residues. CDR3 region: CASSPMGGVDYGYTF. CDR3 DNA sequence: TGTGCCAGCAGCCCCATGGGAGGGGTTGACTATGGCTACACCTTC. The full variable domain, with the rest looked up from reference TRBV7-9 and TRBJ1-2, is DTGVSQNPRHKITKRGQNVTFRCDPISEHNRLYWYRQTLGQGPEFLTYFQNEAQLEKSRLLSDRFSAERPKGSFSTLEIQRTEQGDSAMYLCASSPMGGVDYGYTFGSGTRLTVV.

This chain connects TRBV28 to TRBJ1-1, with 9 bases that match TRBD1. CDR1 is MDHEN and CDR2 is SYDVKM in the germline V gene. V gave up 6 bases and J gave up 6 bases; unmatched junction bases: 5. The CDR3 spans 13 residues. CDR3 amino acids: CASRGTGKAEAFF. The CDR3, as DNA: TGTGCCAGCAGGGGGACAGGGAAAGCTGAAGCTTTCTTT.